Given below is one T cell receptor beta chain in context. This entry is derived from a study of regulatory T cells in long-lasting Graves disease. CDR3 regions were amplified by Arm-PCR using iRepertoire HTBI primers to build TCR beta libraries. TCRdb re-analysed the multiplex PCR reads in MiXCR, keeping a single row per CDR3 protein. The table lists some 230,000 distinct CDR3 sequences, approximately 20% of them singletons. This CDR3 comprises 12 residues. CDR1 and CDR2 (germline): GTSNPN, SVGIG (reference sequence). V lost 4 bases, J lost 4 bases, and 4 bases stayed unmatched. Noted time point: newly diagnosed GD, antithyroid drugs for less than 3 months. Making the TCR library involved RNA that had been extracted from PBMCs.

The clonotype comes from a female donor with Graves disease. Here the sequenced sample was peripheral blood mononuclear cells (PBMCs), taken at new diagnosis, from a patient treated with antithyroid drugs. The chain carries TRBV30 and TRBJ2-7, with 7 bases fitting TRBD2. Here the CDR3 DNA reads TGTGCCTGGAATAGGGAGGGTTACGAGCAGTACTTC. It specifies CAWNREGYEQYF.